Following are 2 T cell receptor beta chains from one sample sequenced in a study of early T cells in non-severe SARS-CoV-2 infection. TCRdb itself ran the 5' RACE reads through MiXCR, one entry per CDR3 protein. This repertoire shows approximately 27,000 distinct CDR3 sequences, 8.5% to 10% found once; its top ten account for roughly 13%. Sequenced: whole blood. The receptors come from an adult who was a healthcare worker with PCR-confirmed SARS-CoV-2 infection or an uninfected control (not recorded which).

At least ten counts were recorded for this clonotype. This chain uses TRBV14 with TRBJ2-3; 8 bases line up with TRBD2. J lost 1 base, V lost 0 bases, and 6 bases had no gene match. This CDR3 contains 17 residues. CDR1 and CDR2 (germline): SGHDN, FVKESK. The CDR3, as DNA: TGTGCCAGCAGCCAAGATCGTGGGCGGGGGGGCACAGATACGCAGTATTTT. It encodes CASSQDRGRGGTDTQYF. Full variable domain (rest looked up from reference TRBV14 and TRBJ2-3): EAGVTQFPSHSVIEKGQTVTLRCDPISGHDNLYWYRRVMGKEIKFLLHFVKESKQDESGMPNNRFLAERTGGTYSTLKVQPAELEDSGVYFCASSQDRGRGGTDTQYFGPGTRLTVL.

This clonotype has ten or more counts. The rearrangement joins TRBV5-1 to TRBJ1-1, with D possibly being TRBD1 (5 bases). V was shortened by 0 bases and J by 3 bases, with 9 bases between the two germline ends. Germline V lookup: CDR1 SGHRS, CDR2 YFSETQ. The CDR3 consists of 14 residues. The CDR3 DNA sequence: TGCGCCAGCAGCTTGGGACAGACATACACTGAAGCTTTCTTT. It yields the protein CASSLGQTYTEAFF. Drawing the rest from reference TRBV5-1 and TRBJ1-1, the complete variable domain is KAGVTQTPRYLIKTRGQQVTLSCSPISGHRSVSWYQQTPGQGLQFLFEYFSETQRNKGNFPGRFSGRQFSNSRSEMNVSTLELGDSALYLCASSLGQTYTEAFFGQGTRLTVV.